Shown below are 9 T cell receptor beta chains from a single sample sequenced in a study of metastatic and nonmetastatic thyroid tumors. MiXCR was used by TCRdb to re-call the PCR reads. The profile covers about 43,000 clones, with under 4% appearing a single time and about 9.7% taken by the ten largest. Patients were all untreated before their thyroid surgery. The specimen was blood. The receptors were sampled from a female donor with papillary thyroid cancer or a benign thyroid nodule (not recorded which). Some clones in this sample may be carry-over from other donors' samples.

This clone has just a few counts. This chain connects TRBV2 to TRBJ1-5; 10 nucleotides match TRBD1. V lost 7 bases to trimming and J lost 6 bases; unmatched junction nucleotides: 9. The germline V gene has CDR1 SNHLY and CDR2 FYNNEI. The CDR3 length is 15 residues. The CDR3 nucleotides are TGTGCCAGCAAATCGGGACAGGGGTTCACTCAGCCCCAGCATTTT. Translating it yields CASKSGQGFTQPQHF.

This clone was seen at least ten times. The CDR3 reads CATPAGTLTGELFF. The DNA of the CDR3 is TGTGCCACCCCGGCCGGGACATTGACCGGGGAGCTGTTTTTT. The genes are TRBV6-1 and TRBJ2-2; D is perhaps TRBD1 (6 bases). CDR3 length: 14 residues. Trimming pared 10 bases from V and 5 bases from J, leaving 17 bases between. Germline V gene lookup returns CDR1 MNHNS and CDR2 SASEGT.

This clone was found many times. This chain uses TRBV5-1 with TRBJ2-3; no definite D call. Looked up from germline, CDR1 is SGHRS and CDR2 is YFSETQ. The CDR3 totals 14 residues. Trimming stripped 2 bases from V and 0 bases from J, with 7 bases between. This CDR3 reads CASSFLGSTDTQYF. CDR3 DNA sequence: TGCGCCAGCAGCTTTTTGGGTAGCACAGATACGCAGTATTTT. Using reference TRBV5-1 and TRBJ2-3 for the parts outside the CDR3, the full variable domain is KAGVTQTPRYLIKTRGQQVTLSCSPISGHRSVSWYQQTPGQGLQFLFEYFSETQRNKGNFPGRFSGRQFSNSRSEMNVSTLELGDSALYLCASSFLGSTDTQYFGPGTRLTVL.

This clone has ten or more counts. The J gene is TRBJ2-3, the V gene TRBV6-4; TRBD2 is a possible D gene (5 bases). V shed 2 bases and J shed 2 bases, with 11 bases lying between them. The CDR3 covers 15 residues. Per the germline V gene, CDR1 is MRHNA and CDR2 is SNTAGT. The CDR3 DNA reads as TGTGCCAGCAGTGACGATCCGGGAACCACAGATACGCAGTATTTT. Translated: CASSDDPGTTDTQYF.

This clone was seen at least ten times. The CDR3 region is CASSHVRGNTEAFF. For the CDR3, the DNA is TGTGCCAGCAGCCACGTGCGGGGGAACACTGAAGCTTTCTTT. The gene calls are TRBV11-2 and TRBJ1-1; D is undetermined. The CDR3 extends over 14 amino acids. V was trimmed by 5 bases and J by 1 base, leaving 11 bases between them. The germline V gene has CDR1 SGHAT and CDR2 FQNNGV.

There are many counts of this clone. The chain employs TRBV6-1 and TRBJ2-1, with 7 bases aligning to TRBD2. V dropped 6 bases and J dropped 6; count of bases not matched to a gene: 5. The CDR3 totals 13 residues. Germline V lookup: CDR1 MNHNS, CDR2 SASEGT. The chain's CDR3 is CASRGGTGNEQFF. In DNA, the CDR3 is TGTGCCAGCAGGGGGGGGACCGGCAATGAGCAGTTCTTC.

A few counts support this clone. This rearrangement joins TRBV6-4 to TRBJ2-3; TRBD2 aligns across 8 bases. In germline, CDR1 is MRHNA, CDR2 SNTAGT. Unmatched junction bases numbered 2, after V lost 0 bases and J lost 0 bases. There are 16 residues in the CDR3. CDR3 region: CASSDSAGESTDTQYF. CDR3 sequence (DNA): TGTGCCAGCAGTGACTCAGCGGGGGAAAGCACAGATACGCAGTATTTT.

This clone appeared many times. This chain joins TRBV7-2 and TRBJ2-7; either TRBD1 or TRBD2 may supply D (5 bases each). The CDR3 consists of 15 residues. Trimming pared 1 base from V and 3 bases from J, leaving 13 bases between. CDR1 and CDR2 (germline): SGHTA, FQGNSA. Here the CDR3 reads CASSLDRGGFYEQYF. The CDR3, as DNA: TGTGCCAGCAGCTTAGATCGGGGCGGCTTCTACGAGCAGTACTTC.

This clone was counted many times. The rearrangement links TRBV20-1 to TRBJ2-7; 8 nucleotides line up with TRBD2. V dropped 1 base and J dropped 4; count of bases not matched to a gene: 6. CDR3 size: 14 residues. Germline CDR1 is DFQATT and CDR2 is SNEGSKA (reference sequence). The CDR3 bases are TGCAGTGCTAGAGCCCCCCTAGCGGGTTACGAGCAGTACTTC. Encoded protein: CSARAPLAGYEQYF.